This TCR beta chain was sequenced for a study of CD8+CD57+ T cells in acquired aplastic anemia. Study results and limitations: Roughly 31 CD8+ CDR3 sequences occurred in both the patients and the controls.

The CDR3 is made up of 15 amino acids. Per germline, CDR1 MNHNS and CDR2 SASEGT. Trimming left V 7 bases short and J 1 base short, with 17 bases between. Patients picked for sequencing had shown CD8+CD57+ cell expansion detected by flow cytometry. Only a few counts were recorded for this clonotype. As yet, its antigen is unknown. One base away lies a much larger clone, so this may be a sequencing read error. Genomic DNA provided the template from which TCR beta VDJ and CDR3 profiles were obtained. TCRdb re-called the reads through MiXCR, storing one row per CDR3 protein. This table has more than 95,000 distinct CDR3 sequences, about two fifths appearing once.

V and J are TRBV6-1 and TRBJ2-7, with D possibly being TRBD2 (5 bases). The sample consisted of sorted CD4+, CD8+, or CD8+CD57+ T cells (not recorded which) from PBMCs. This receptor was obtained from a human donor with aplastic anemia. CDR3 sequence: CASTLGGPPSYEQYF. CDR3 DNA sequence: TGTGCCAGCACCCTCGGCGGGCCACCTTCCTACGAGCAGTACTTC.